This TCR beta chain was sequenced during a study of T cell responses to AZD1222 COVID-19 vaccine. Notes on the study in general: Clonal diversity was possibly underestimated, and the donors were mostly white British, with more females. Repertoires in all cases were sampled only once the peak T cell response had passed.

Second-dose recipients at about 4 or about 12 weeks were treated as one pooled group. A word on this clone: Its antigen remains unidentified.

Assay used: immunoSEQ multiplex PCR; TCRdb lists only in-frame clones, some missing. The sample records under 150,000 clones, 80% to 95% being singletons. The CDR3 contains 14 residues. Per the germline V gene, CDR1 is LNHDA and CDR2 is SQIVND (reference sequence). Trimming stripped 6 bases from V and 11 bases from J, with 20 bases between. The sequence was obtained from an adult who received the AZD1222 COVID-19 vaccine. V usage is TRBV19 and J usage is TRBJ1-5; a weak D match, TRBD1 (5 bases). The sample consisted of peripheral blood, taken 28 days after the second AZD1222 dose. As DNA, the CDR3 is TGTGCCAGTAGCCCTCGGGGCAGCTCAGGGTCCCAGCATTTT. Translating gives CASSPRGSSGSQHF.